The 30 T cell receptor beta chains presented below share a single source sample, sequenced in a study of blood T cell repertoires in COVID-19. Here immunoSEQ multiplex PCR was the method, and the copy in TCRdb shows in-frame clones only, minus some. The sample yields under 300,000 clones, 75% to 90% seen once. Sequenced: PBMCs or T cells enriched from blood (not recorded which). These receptor sequences come from a woman aged 40 to 55 who had been exposed to COVID-19.

This chain links TRBV12-3 or TRBV12-4 with TRBJ2-7; tentatively, D is TRBD1 (5 bases). The ends were cut back, 5 bases at V and 3 bases at J, with 5 bases in the middle. The CDR3 sequence is 11 residues long. The CDR3 here is CASSRGYEQYV. CDR3 coding DNA: TGTGCCAGCAGTAGGGGCTACGAGCAGTACGTC.

The chain recombines TRBV9 with TRBJ2-7; D perhaps matches TRBD1 (6 bases). Germline assignment: CDR1 SGDLS and CDR2 YYNGEE. The V gene lost 3 bases and the J gene lost 3 bases, with 10 bases spanning the gap. The CDR3 consists of 13 residues. CDR3 DNA sequence: TGTGCCAGCAGCGGGGGGCCGAGCTACGAGCAGTACTTC. Translated: CASSGGPSYEQYF.

This sequence joins TRBV4-3 and TRBJ1-6; D remains unclear. This CDR3 has 17 amino acids. V lost 0 bases to trimming and J lost 5 bases, with 14 bases between them. Germline assignment: CDR1 LGHNA and CDR2 YSLEER. The CDR3, as DNA: TGCGCCAGCAGCCAAGATATGGAGGGTATGGATAATTCACCCCTCCACTTT. It yields the protein CASSQDMEGMDNSPLHF.

The rearrangement links TRBV12-3 or TRBV12-4 to TRBJ2-7; D gene unclear. The CDR3 extends over 13 amino acids. V was cut by 3 bases and J by 1 base, with 7 bases left in between. This CDR3 reads CASSFAGSYEQYF. DNA of the CDR3: TGTGCCAGCAGTTTTGCAGGATCCTACGAGCAGTACTTC.

This sequence joins TRBV5-1 and TRBJ1-4; maybe TRBD1 (6 bases). V was clipped by 3 bases and J by 6 bases, with 15 bases between them. Germline V gene sequence: CDR1 SGHRS, CDR2 YFSETQ. The CDR3 totals 15 residues. The CDR3 sequence is CASSSHGGADEKLFF. Here the CDR3 DNA reads TGCGCCAGCAGCTCGCACGGGGGGGCCGATGAAAAACTGTTTTTT.

The chain employs TRBV27 and TRBJ1-2, with TRBD1 matching 7 bases. The V gene end was trimmed by 5 bases and the J gene end by 7 bases; junction bases not matched to a gene: 7. Germline loops: CDR1 MNHEY, CDR2 SMNVEV (reference sequence). The CDR3 spans 13 residues. For the CDR3, the DNA is TGTGCCAGCAGTCCACACAGGGGATCTGGCTACACCTTC. Its translation is CASSPHRGSGYTF.

This clone turned up a few times. This sequence joins TRBV7-9 and TRBJ1-5; 9 bases agree with TRBD1. The CDR3 is 15 amino acids. V trimming: 5 bases; J trimming: 2 bases; junction bases outside the gene matches: 4. CDR1 and CDR2 (germline): SEHNR, FQNEAQ (reference sequence). The CDR3 protein is CASSTTGGGNQPQHF. The CDR3 DNA follows: TGTGCCAGCAGCACTACAGGGGGCGGCAATCAGCCCCAGCATTTT.

This chain links TRBV3-1 (or the pseudogene TRBV3-2) with TRBJ2-7, with D tentatively TRBD1 (6 bases). Between the trimmed V and J ends, which lost 0 bases and 6 bases, there was a span of 18 bases. Per germline, CDR1 LGHDT and CDR2 YNNKEL (reference sequence). This CDR3 has 16 residues. CDR3 sequence (DNA): TGTGCCAGCAGCCAAGATCGATACAGGGAAGTGGGCGAGCAGTACTTC. Protein product: CASSQDRYREVGEQYF.

The chain uses TRBV5-4 and TRBJ2-5; D remains ambiguous. This CDR3 has 13 amino acids. The germline V gene has CDR1 SGHNT and CDR2 YYREEE (reference sequence). Trimming stripped 8 bases from V and 0 bases from J, with 11 bases between. The CDR3: CASKTEHQETQYF. CDR3 sequence (DNA): TGTGCCAGTAAAACGGAGCACCAAGAGACCCAGTACTTC.

The chain is built from TRBV18 and TRBJ2-2; 7 positions agree with TRBD1. After removal of 2 bases from V and 1 base from J, the junction contained 7 bases not matched to a gene. This CDR3 is 17 amino acids long. Per germline, CDR1 KGHSH and CDR2 LQKENI. Written as DNA, the CDR3 is TGTGCCAGCTCACCAGACCGGGACAGCCTGAACACCGGGGAGCTGTTTTTT. Its translation is CASSPDRDSLNTGELFF.

Many counts were recorded for this clone. J is TRBJ1-2 and V is TRBV27; 9 bases match TRBD1. Germline V CDR1 and CDR2: MNHEY, SMNVEV (reference sequence). Unmatched junction bases numbered 1, after V lost 4 bases and J lost 4 bases. This CDR3 has 13 residues. The CDR3 coding sequence is TGTGCCAGCAGTTACAGGGGGCCCTATGGCTACACCTTC. Its translation is CASSYRGPYGYTF.

Remarks on this clone: A read error may produce the germline difference seen at one junction end. The CDR3 bases are TGTGCCAGCAGTGAGAGTCAGGGCAATGAAAAACTGTTTTTT. Protein product: CASSESQGNEKLFF. The J gene is TRBJ1-4, the V gene TRBV5-1, with a weak D call TRBD1 (5 bases). This CDR3 region has 14 residues. Germline CDR1 is SGHRS and CDR2 is YFSETQ.

The chain carries TRBV5-4 and TRBJ2-3; 10 bases fit TRBD1. CDR1 and CDR2 (germline): SGHNT, YYREEE (reference sequence). J gave up 5 bases and V 4 bases, and 7 bases lay outside the gene matches. The CDR3 extends over 15 amino acids. The CDR3 sequence is CASSKGQGLVDTQYF. The CDR3 nucleotides are TGTGCCAGCAGCAAGGGACAGGGGCTCGTAGATACGCAGTATTTT. Filled out from reference TRBV5-4 and TRBJ2-3, the complete variable domain reads ETGVTQSPTHLIKTRGQQVTLRCSSQSGHNTVSWYQQALGQGPQFIFQYYREEENGRGNFPPRFSGLQFPNYSSELNVNALELDDSALYLCASSKGQGLVDTQYFGPGTRLTVL.

This clone came up once. V and J are TRBV14 and TRBJ2-5, with 11 positions matching TRBD2. Germline assignment: CDR1 SGHDN and CDR2 FVKESK. This CDR3 region has 19 residues. Unmatched junction bases numbered 12, after V lost 1 base and J lost 2 bases. CDR3 loop: CASSQGTLAGGLGQETQYF. The CDR3 coding sequence is TGTGCCAGCAGCCAAGGTACCCTAGCGGGAGGCCTCGGTCAAGAGACCCAGTACTTC.

The genes are TRBV5-6 and TRBJ2-6, with no clear D. The CDR3 covers 15 residues. Germline V CDR1 and CDR2: SGHDT, YYEEEE. V was trimmed by 1 base and J by 0 bases, leaving 5 bases between them. Here the CDR3 reads CASSLRSSGANVLTF. CDR3 DNA sequence: TGTGCCAGCAGCTTGAGGAGCTCTGGGGCCAACGTCCTGACTTTC.

The V gene is TRBV7-2, the J gene TRBJ2-1, with TRBD2 matching 10 bases. The CDR3 runs to 15 residues. Germline loops: CDR1 SGHTA, CDR2 FQGNSA. J was trimmed by 7 bases and V by 3 bases; bases with no gene match: 6. CDR3 protein: CASSLGLLAGNEQFF. For the CDR3, the DNA is TGTGCCAGCAGCTTGGGTTTACTAGCGGGGAATGAGCAGTTCTTC. The whole variable domain, filled in from reference TRBV7-2 and TRBJ2-1, reads GAGVSQSPSNKVTEKGKDVELRCDPISGHTALYWYRQSLGQGLEFLIYFQGNSAPDKSGLPSDRFSAERTGGSVSTLTIQRTQQEDSAVYLCASSLGLLAGNEQFFGPGTRLTVL.

The chain uses TRBV12-5 and TRBJ1-5, with D unclear. The germline V gene encodes CDR1 LGHNT and CDR2 FRNRAP. Between the trimmed V and J ends, which lost 6 bases and 7 bases, there was a span of 4 bases. CDR3 length: 10 amino acids. This chain's CDR3 is CASGIQPQHF. The CDR3 DNA is TGTGCTAGTGGAATACAGCCCCAGCATTTT. Full variable domain (remainder filled in from reference TRBV12-5 and TRBJ1-5): DARVTQTPRHKVTEMGQEVTMRCQPILGHNTVFWYRQTMMQGLELLAYFRNRAPLDDSGMPKDRFSAEMPDATLATLKIQPSEPRDSAVYFCASGIQPQHFGDGTRLSIL.

The chain employs TRBV29-1 and TRBJ1-4; tentative D call: TRBD1 (5 bases). With 4 bases removed from V and 3 bases from J, the gap between germline ends came to 6 bases. The CDR3 has 12 residues. Germline lookup yields CDR1 SQVTM and CDR2 ANQGSEA. The CDR3 sequence: CSVARANEKLFF. In nucleotides, the CDR3 is TGCAGCGTTGCCAGGGCTAATGAAAAACTGTTTTTT.

V usage is TRBV5-8 and J usage is TRBJ2-2; perhaps TRBD2 as D (6 bases). The CDR3 loop spans 14 amino acids. The V end was cut by 4 bases, the J end by 3 bases, with 10 bases between. Germline V gene data show CDR1 as SGHTS and CDR2 as YDEGEE. The CDR3 nucleotides are TGTGCCAGCAGCCCGGGACTGTACACCGGGGAGCTGTTTTTT. Protein: CASSPGLYTGELFF. Based on the CDR3 plus reference TRBV5-8 and TRBJ2-2, the full variable domain is EAGVTQSPTHLIKTRGQQATLRCSPISGHTSVYWYQQALGLGLQFLLWYDEGEERNRGNFPPRFSGRQFPNYSSELNVNALELEDSALYLCASSPGLYTGELFFGEGSRLTVL.

The chain couples TRBV24-1 to TRBJ2-3; 8 bases are shared with TRBD1. V lost 3 bases and J lost 8; bases outside the gene matches: 6. This CDR3 is built from 14 residues. Germline CDR1 is KGHDR and CDR2 is SFDVKD. CDR3 sequence (DNA): TGTGCCACCAGTGATCGGACAGGGCAACCTACGCAGTATTTT. Its protein product is CATSDRTGQPTQYF.

This clone occurred a few times. The V gene is TRBV3-1 (or the pseudogene TRBV3-2), the J gene TRBJ1-3, with a tentative D call TRBD1 (6 bases). The germline V gene encodes CDR1 LGHDT and CDR2 YNNKEL (reference sequence). This CDR3 comprises 15 residues. V was shortened by 3 bases and J by 7 bases, with 16 bases between the two germline ends. This chain's CDR3 is CASSHNRASANTIYF. CDR3 nucleotide sequence: TGTGCCAGCAGCCATAACAGGGCCTCGGCGAACACCATATATTTT.

This clone appeared a single time. The sample holds other DNA sequences that translate to the same CDR3. This sequence joins TRBV7-2 and TRBJ1-1; D uncertain. The CDR3 totals 15 residues. Germline values: CDR1 SGHTA, CDR2 FQGNSA. V lost 1 base and J 0 bases, leaving 9 bases between the germline ends. Written as DNA, the CDR3 is TGTGCCAGCAGCTTAGTTGGAGGAGTGAACACTGAAGCTTTCTTT. Translating it yields CASSLVGGVNTEAFF.

The gene calls are TRBV6-4 and TRBJ2-7; 10 bases are shared with TRBD1. The CDR3 has 14 residues. The germline V gene has CDR1 MRHNA and CDR2 SNTAGT. V shed 6 bases, J shed 0 bases, and the junction held 2 bases outside the gene matches. The CDR3 DNA sequence: TGTGCCAGCAGGGGACAGGGGAGCTCCTACGAGCAGTACGTC. Protein product: CASRGQGSSYEQYV.

This chain joins TRBV28 and TRBJ1-2, with 10 bases matching TRBD1. Germline trimming cut 6 bases from V and 4 bases from J; bases unmatched to any gene: 2. Germline-derived CDR1 and CDR2 are MDHEN and SYDVKM. The CDR3 covers 13 residues. The DNA for the CDR3 is TGTGCCAGCAGCCGACAGGGGGCCTATGGCTACACCTTC. It codes for CASSRQGAYGYTF.

This clone occurred a few times. The V call is TRBV6-2 or TRBV6-3, the J call TRBJ2-2; 7 nucleotides agree with TRBD1. Germline CDR1 MNHEY, CDR2 SVGEGT. The CDR3 is 17 amino acids. Trimming took 4 bases from V and 0 from J; bases not matched to a gene: 8. CDR3 nucleotides: TGTGCCAGCAGTTTAAGACAGGGTTTCGCGAACACCGGGGAGCTGTTTTTT. Protein product: CASSLRQGFANTGELFF.

The chain combines TRBV13 with TRBJ1-1; D perhaps matches TRBD1 (5 bases). The CDR3 runs 15 residues. The germline V gene encodes CDR1 PRHDT and CDR2 FYEKMQ (reference sequence). V gave up 4 bases and J gave up 7 bases, with 19 bases separating them. This CDR3 is CASSSSHFSGYEAFF. The CDR3 nucleotides are TGTGCCAGCAGCTCCTCCCATTTTTCAGGGTATGAAGCTTTCTTT.

The genes are TRBV11-3 and TRBJ2-7; maybe TRBD1 (6 bases). The CDR3 runs 14 residues. V lost 4 bases to trimming and J lost 6 bases, with 16 bases between them. CDR1 and CDR2 (germline): SGHNT, YENEEA. CDR3 bases: TGTGCCAGCAGCTCGGGACAAGGTTCCGGCGAGCAGTACTTC. The encoded protein is CASSSGQGSGEQYF.

V gene TRBV9 combines with J gene TRBJ2-3, with 9 bases matching TRBD1. The CDR3 is made up of 18 amino acids. With 0 bases clipped from V and 0 bases from J, the junction kept 8 bases outside the gene matches. Germline assignment: CDR1 SGDLS and CDR2 YYNGEE. This CDR3 is CASSVALRDRASTDTQYF. DNA of the CDR3: TGTGCCAGCAGCGTAGCCTTAAGGGACAGGGCGAGCACAGATACGCAGTATTTT.

The genes are TRBV19 and TRBJ1-2; D remains ambiguous. Germline-derived CDR1 and CDR2 are LNHDA and SQIVND (reference sequence). The CDR3 runs 16 residues. Trimming pared 6 bases from V and 4 bases from J, leaving 21 bases between. As DNA, the CDR3 is TGTGCCAGTAGCCCCGGAGGCAGACTCCTTTCCTATGGCTACACCTTC. Its translation is CASSPGGRLLSYGYTF.

The chain uses TRBV7-9 and TRBJ2-1; 8 bases match TRBD2. Trimming took 6 bases from V and 9 from J; bases not matched to a gene: 16. This CDR3 is built from 16 residues. Germline CDR1 and CDR2: SEHNR and FQNEAQ (reference sequence). Here the CDR3 reads CASSPRRTSLRAEQFF. In DNA form, the CDR3 reads TGTGCCAGCAGTCCCCGCCGGACTAGCCTTCGAGCTGAGCAGTTCTTC.